This entry lists 23 T cell receptor beta chains sequenced from one sample in a study of regulatory T cells in long-lasting Graves disease (dated by TCRdb to about 2021). Libraries were made using multiplex PCR. The run used an Illumina HiSeq 4000. CDR3 regions were amplified by Arm-PCR with iRepertoire HTBI primers to construct TCR beta libraries. TCRdb's own reprocessing of the public reads used fastp at Q25 and MiXCR and kept productive beta chains. Here each entry gathers all rows of one CDR3 protein and keeps the most common genes and DNA. The sample table contains approximately 400,000 distinct CDR3 sequences; only one count was recorded for 15% of them. The top ten hold about 7.6% of the sample. Per the publication, the time point label means: newly diagnosed GD, antithyroid drugs for less than 3 months. For both TCR sequencing and RNA sequencing, RNA was extracted from PBMCs in TRIzol. The same sample was also studied in work on T cells in Graves' hyperthyroidism and ophthalmopathy.

The sample consisted of peripheral blood mononuclear cells (PBMCs), taken at new diagnosis, from a patient treated with antithyroid drugs. The receptors shown here come from a woman in her thirties or forties with Graves disease. Donor details come from another sample of the same person, matched by shared clones.

In this sample, this clonotype turned up many times. The V and J genes are TRBV19 and TRBJ2-2; 9 nucleotides line up with TRBD1. CDR3 length equals 17 residues. From germline, CDR1 is LNHDA and CDR2 SQIVND (reference sequence). V shed 4 bases and J 4 bases; nucleotides not matched to a gene: 10. CDR3 loop: CASSKRWDRVFTGELFF. The DNA of the CDR3 is TGTGCCAGTAGTAAGAGGTGGGACAGGGTATTCACCGGGGAGCTGTTTTTT. The entire variable domain, with the rest obtained from reference TRBV19 and TRBJ2-2, is as follows: DGGITQSPKYLFRKEGQNVTLSCEQNLNHDAMYWYRQDPGQGLRLIYYSQIVNDFQKGDIAEGYSVSREKKESFPLTVTSAQKNPTAFYLCASSKRWDRVFTGELFFGEGSRLTVL.

Note on this clonotype: With only one base between it and a far larger clone, this is likely a read error. The chain recombines TRBV2 with TRBJ1-2, with D uncertain. The CDR3 length is 15 residues. Germline CDR1 SNHLY, CDR2 FYNNEI. V was cut by 6 bases and J by 0 bases, with 14 bases left in between. CDR3 nucleotides: TGTGCCAGCAGGCCCGTAGTGACGACTAACTATGGCTACACCTTC. Translating it yields CASRPVVTTNYGYTF.

The chain combines TRBV3-1 with TRBJ1-3, with unresolved D. The length of the CDR3 is 14 residues. V was shortened by 1 base and J by 0 bases, with 4 bases between the two germline ends. From germline, CDR1 is LGHDT and CDR2 YNNKEL (reference sequence). In nucleotides, the CDR3 is TGTGCCAGCAGCCAAGGCCACTCTGGAAACACCATATATTTT. Amino acid sequence: CASSQGHSGNTIYF.

In this sample, this clonotype turned up many times. The rearrangement uses TRBV11-2 and TRBJ2-2, with D perhaps TRBD1 (5 bases). CDR1 SGHAT and CDR2 FQNNGV come from the germline V gene. The CDR3 runs to 13 residues. The germline V and J ends were trimmed by 6 bases and 6 bases, with 11 bases remaining between them. In DNA form, the CDR3 reads TGTGCCAGCAGGAAGGGGTGGGCCGGGGAGCTGTTTTTT. It specifies CASRKGWAGELFF. The entire variable domain, with the rest obtained from reference TRBV11-2 and TRBJ2-2, is as follows: EAGVAQSPRYKIIEKRQSVAFWCNPISGHATLYWYQQILGQGPKLLIQFQNNGVVDDSQLPKDRFSAERLKGVDSTLKIQPAKLEDSAVYLCASRKGWAGELFFGEGSRLTVL.

V and J are TRBV7-9 and TRBJ2-5, with D unresolved. CDR1 SEHNR and CDR2 FQNEAQ come from the germline V gene (reference sequence). V lost 3 bases, J lost 0 bases, and 8 bases lay in between. The CDR3 runs 14 residues. CDR3 loop: CASSFRINQETQYF. The CDR3 DNA sequence: TGTGCCAGCAGCTTCAGGATTAACCAAGAGACCCAGTACTTC.

This clonotype occurred a few times. A much bigger clone sits one base away, suggesting this may be a read error. V and J are TRBV27 and TRBJ2-2; 8 nucleotides align to TRBD2. V trimming: 6 bases; J trimming: 5 bases; junction bases outside the gene matches: 8. The germline V gene encodes CDR1 MNHEY and CDR2 SMNVEV (reference sequence). The CDR3 spans 15 residues. Here the CDR3 reads CASSMGRGGTGELFF. Written as DNA, the CDR3 is TGTGCCAGCAGCATGGGACGGGGGGGGACCGGGGAGCTGTTTTTT.

The V call is TRBV28, the J call TRBJ1-4; 7 bases are shared with TRBD1. In germline, CDR1 is MDHEN, CDR2 SYDVKM. The V segment lost 2 bases and the J segment 4 bases; nucleotides outside the gene matches: 4. CDR3 size: 15 residues. The CDR3 coding sequence is TGTGCCAGCAGTTTACCCCGACAGGGTAATGAAAAACTGTTTTTT. Translating it yields CASSLPRQGNEKLFF.

The gene calls are TRBV4-1 and TRBJ2-5, with D uncertain. V was cut by 3 bases and J by 4 bases, with 12 bases left in between. Germline V CDR1 and CDR2: MGHRA, YSYEKL. CDR3 length: 14 amino acids. The CDR3 is CASSQTRQGETQYF. CDR3 DNA: TGCGCCAGCAGCCAGACCCGACAAGGAGAGACCCAGTACTTC.

There are many counts of this clonotype. The rearrangement links TRBV9 to TRBJ1-2; 9 positions agree with TRBD1. The germline V gene has CDR1 SGDLS and CDR2 YYNGEE. J gave up 4 bases and V 3 bases, and 13 bases lay outside the gene matches. This CDR3 has 17 amino acids. The DNA for the CDR3 is TGTGCCAGCAGCGGAGAGAGGGGGACAGGGAATCCCTATGGCTACACCTTC. It specifies CASSGERGTGNPYGYTF.

This clonotype was recorded at least ten times. The chain employs TRBV11-2 and TRBJ1-1; D gene uncertain. Trimming took off 1 base at V and 6 bases at J, with 9 bases between the two ends. The CDR3 covers 13 residues. CDR1 and CDR2 (germline): SGHAT, FQNNGV. The CDR3 is CASSLGRVPEAFF. The CDR3 DNA reads as TGTGCCAGCAGCTTAGGGAGGGTCCCTGAAGCTTTCTTT.

The chain couples TRBV4-1 to TRBJ2-1; no definite D call. Germline CDR1 and CDR2: MGHRA and YSYEKL. CDR3 length equals 14 residues. Trimming took off 1 base at V and 10 bases at J, with 14 bases between the two ends. The CDR3 region has the DNA TGCGCCAGCAGCCAAGTTGACCAAAGCTGGGAGCAGTTCTTC. The encoded protein is CASSQVDQSWEQFF.

This clonotype was seen only a few times. The chain is built from TRBV20-1 and TRBJ2-1; 8 nucleotides align to TRBD1. J gave up 6 bases and V 6 bases, and 10 bases lay outside the gene matches. The CDR3 length is 14 residues. In germline, CDR1 is DFQATT, CDR2 SNEGSKA (reference sequence). The CDR3 DNA is TGCAGTGCCCGATGGACAGGGCAACGCAATGAGCAGTTCTTC. Protein sequence: CSARWTGQRNEQFF.

The chain uses TRBV6-2 or TRBV6-3 and TRBJ2-7, with a weak D call TRBD1 (5 bases). The CDR3 extends over 11 amino acids. CDR1 is MNHEY, CDR2 SVGEGT, per germline. Trimming pared 5 bases from V and 9 bases from J, leaving 11 bases between. The CDR3 sequence is CASSPGIGQYF. As DNA, the CDR3 is TGTGCCAGCAGTCCAGGGATCGGGCAGTACTTC.

As to this clonotype: The CDR3 end shows no conserved phenylalanine or tryptophan, and so a read error is likely. No DNA is shown, since the ends of the CDR3 on it are uncertain; the CDR3 is the one TCRdb lists. CDR3 in amino acids: CAWARDRGSTRFP. The chain couples TRBV30 to TRBJ1-4; the table assigns TRBD1, which was not confirmed against the DNA. The CDR3 has 13 amino acids, counting both end residues. Germline lookup yields CDR1 GTSNPN and CDR2 SVGIG (reference sequence).

For this clonotype: A much more abundant neighbour one base away suggests this may be a read error. This CDR3 fails to terminate in the conserved phenylalanine or tryptophan, so it likely reflects a read error. J is TRBJ2-1 and V is TRBV5-1, with D unclear. The CDR3 is made up of 15 amino acids. V was trimmed by 0 bases and J by 3 bases, leaving 10 bases between them. Germline CDR1 is SGHRS and CDR2 is YFSETQ. Here the CDR3 reads CASSLVPVNYNEQFL. In DNA, the CDR3 is TGCGCCAGCAGCTTGGTGCCCGTTAACTACAATGAGCAGTTCTTG.

In its sample, this clonotype was seen many times. The rearrangement uses TRBV28 and TRBJ2-7; D may be TRBD1 (6 bases). The CDR3 contains 15 residues. Trimming cost V 0 bases and J 2 bases, with 11 bases left between them. Germline V gene lookup returns CDR1 MDHEN and CDR2 SYDVKM. CDR3 DNA: TGTGCCAGCAGTTTATGGGGCCAGGGGCCCTACGAGCAGTACTTC. Amino acids: CASSLWGQGPYEQYF.

This clonotype appeared many times. V gene TRBV11-3 combines with J gene TRBJ2-5; tentative D call: TRBD2 (5 bases). This CDR3 spans 15 amino acids. Germline CDR1 reads SGHNT; CDR2 reads YENEEA. Trimming took off 0 bases at V and 1 base at J, with 9 bases between the two ends. In nucleotides, the CDR3 is TGTGCCAGCAGCTTAGATTCCGGAGGCCAAGAGACCCAGTACTTC. Translating gives CASSLDSGGQETQYF.

This clonotype was counted ten times or more. The CDR3 here is CASSLYRQPYEQYF. The CDR3 DNA reads TGTGCCAGCAGTTTATACCGACAGCCCTACGAGCAGTACTTC. The chain recombines TRBV28 with TRBJ2-7, with D perhaps matching TRBD1 (5 bases). V was cut by 1 base and J by 2 bases, with 9 bases left in between. CDR3 length: 14 residues. Germline loops: CDR1 MDHEN, CDR2 SYDVKM.

The V gene is TRBV15, the J gene TRBJ2-1, with D possibly being TRBD2 (5 bases). Trimming left V 0 bases short and J 2 bases short, with 14 bases between. Germline CDR1 and CDR2: LNHNV and YYDKDF (reference sequence). The CDR3 is made up of 17 amino acids. The CDR3 sequence is CATSRDFGVRAYNEQFF. CDR3 DNA sequence: TGTGCCACCAGCAGAGATTTCGGGGTTAGGGCCTACAATGAGCAGTTCTTC. The whole variable domain, filled in from reference TRBV15 and TRBJ2-1, reads DAMVIQNPRYQVTQFGKPVTLSCSQTLNHNVMYWYQQKSSQAPKLLFHYYDKDFNNEADTPDNFQSRRPNTSFCFLDIRSPGLGDTAMYLCATSRDFGVRAYNEQFFGPGTRLTVL.

Worth noting for this clonotype: This may be a read error: a much more frequent sequence differs by one nucleotide. The chain couples TRBV20-1 to TRBJ2-7; the D gene is possibly TRBD2 (6 bases). Per the germline V gene, CDR1 is DFQATT and CDR2 is SNEGSKA (reference sequence). This CDR3 has 13 residues. CDR3 in DNA: TGCAATGCTAGAGGGGACTCTACCTACGAGCAGTACTTC. Translation: CNARGDSTYEQYF.

This clonotype appeared many times. The chain joins TRBV12-3 or TRBV12-4 to TRBJ2-3, with 7 nucleotides matching TRBD2. The CDR3 runs 14 residues. With V trimmed by 2 bases and J by 5 bases, 4 bases remained unmatched. Here the CDR3 DNA reads TGTGCCAGCAGTTTAAGCGGGGATGTAGATACGCAGTATTTT. Translated, it gives CASSLSGDVDTQYF.

The chain couples TRBV4-3 to TRBJ1-2; D not certain. This CDR3 contains 12 residues. The V gene lost 1 base and the J gene lost 7 bases, with 7 bases spanning the gap. Germline V CDR1 and CDR2: LGHNA, YSLEER. CDR3 amino acids: CASSQAGFGYTF. The CDR3 coding sequence is TGCGCCAGCAGCCAAGCGGGTTTTGGCTACACCTTC.

V and J are TRBV19 and TRBJ2-3; 7 bases fit TRBD2. CDR3 length: 15 amino acids. J was trimmed by 7 bases and V by 2 bases; bases with no gene match: 9. Germline CDR1 LNHDA, CDR2 SQIVND (reference sequence). The CDR3 nucleotides read TGTGCCAGTAGTATATGGCGGGAGTCGACAAATACGCAGTATTTT. The encoded protein is CASSIWRESTNTQYF.